This TCR beta chain was sequenced during a study of T cell clones after liver transplantation. Study summary: Three of the eight recipients were HCV-positive; the rest had non-autoimmune, non-viral transplant indications. Tolerant meant at least one year fully off immunosuppression without liver enzymes above twice normal.

Generated by immunoSEQ multiplex PCR, the TCRdb table keeps only in-frame clones and is missing some. The sample has tens of thousands of clones, about 70% seen once. The source was CD4+ T cells from blood, collected at the 22-month timepoint. The receptor's source is a human patient who received a liver transplant. Some of these T cells may belong to the graft donor.

Here the CDR3 reads CASIPRDGPSYNSPLHF. The CDR3 coding sequence is TGTGCCAGCATCCCCCGGGACGGACCCTCCTATAATTCACCCCTCCACTTT. The V gene is TRBV7-2, the J gene TRBJ1-6, with TRBD1 as a possible D gene (5 bases). Germline V gene data show CDR1 as SGHTA and CDR2 as FQGNSA. Trimming cost V 7 bases and J 0 bases, with 16 bases left between them. The CDR3 totals 17 residues. The whole variable domain, filled in from reference TRBV7-2 and TRBJ1-6, reads GAGVSQSPSNKVTEKGKDVELRCDPISGHTALYWYRQSLGQGLEFLIYFQGNSAPDKSGLPSDRFSAERTGGSVSTLTIQRTQQEDSAVYLCASIPRDGPSYNSPLHFGNGTRLTVT.